A selection of T cell receptor beta chains follows, all from one sample in a study of cytomegalovirus exposure and HLA in healthy donors. TCRdb's table, derived via immunoSEQ multiplex PCR, lists solely in-frame clones and lacks some. The table has about 180,000 clones, 70% to 80% seen once. What was sequenced was PBMCs. The receptors stem from a man between 18 and 35 years old in good health and CMV-seronegative. Each CDR3 is given with its conserved first and last residue. D genes are given only for firm matches. Clone size is not always given. Where it is, it says once, few, many or a class for expanded clones.

>TRBD1|few|TRBJ2-1|TRBV2
TGTGCCAGCAGGCCACAGGGGGGTGAGCAGTTCTTC
CASRPQGGEQFF
>NA|NA|TRBJ2-5|TRBV5-1
TGCGCCAGCGGGCACGGAGAGACCCAGTACTTC
CASGHGETQYF
>NA|NA|TRBJ1-1|TRBV14
TGTGCCAGCAGCGCACAGAACACTGAAGCTTTCTTT
CASSAQNTEAFF
>NA|NA|TRBJ2-7|TRBV6-5
TGTGCCAGCAGACGAGACTCCTACGAGCAGTACTTC
CASRRDSYEQYF
>TRBD1|NA|TRBJ2-1|TRBV28
TGTGCCAGCAGTTCCTATAGCCGAGGGGGCAGAGAGCAGTTCTTC
CASSSYSRGGREQFF
>NA|once|TRBJ2-5|TRBV5-1
TGCGCCAGCAGGGGAGTAGGGCAAGAGACCCAGTACTTC
CASRGVGQETQYF
>NA|NA|TRBJ1-5|TRBV18
TGTGCCAGCTCGGGGGGGAAGAATCAGCCCCAGCATTTT
CASSGGKNQPQHF
>TRBD2|NA|TRBJ2-5|TRBV7-8
TGTGCCAGCAGCCCCCGGGGGGTAGCGGGAGTTTTAGAGACCCAGTACTTC
CASSPRGVAGVLETQYF
>TRBD1|once|TRBJ2-1|TRBV14
TGTGCCAGCAGCCGGACAGGGGCGTCCTACAATGAGCAGTTCTTC
CASSRTGASYNEQFF
>NA|few|TRBJ2-4|TRBV6-8
TGTGCCAGCAGCAGCCGACAGACTTTAGCCAAAAACATTCAGTACTTC
CASSSRQTLAKNIQYF
>NA|NA|TRBJ1-2|TRBV28
TGTGCCAGCCAGGCGGGCCAGATCTATGGCTACACCTTC
CASQAGQIYGYTF
>NA|once|TRBJ2-1|TRBV19
TGTGCCAGTAGTAACCCCGTGGGGCCCTACAATGAGCAGTTCTTC
CASSNPVGPYNEQFF
>NA|once|TRBJ1-5|TRBV19
TGTGCCAGTAGTATAGGGTCGGGGGGCCTCAATCAGCCCCAGCATTTT
CASSIGSGGLNQPQHF
>TRBD2|few|TRBJ2-7|TRBV30
TGTGCCTGGAGTATCGGCGGGGGGACCTCGGGGTCCTACGAGCAGTACTTC
CAWSIGGGTSGSYEQYF
>TRBD2|NA|TRBJ2-2|TRBV10-3
TGTGCCATCAGTGATGAGCGGGAGGTTGGAGCCGGGGAGCTGTTTTTT
CAISDEREVGAGELFF
>NA|NA|TRBJ2-6|TRBV29-1
TGCAGCGTTGTAGGAGGGGCCGGGGCCAACGTCCTGACTTTC
CSVVGGAGANVLTF
>NA|NA|TRBJ2-7|TRBV21-1
TGTGCCAGCAGGCGTAAGGAGACTAGCGGAATCCCCTACGAGCAGTACTTC
CASRRKETSGIPYEQYF
>TRBD1|NA|TRBJ2-7|TRBV5-4
TGTGCCAGCAGCCCGACAGGGAAGGGGTACGAGCAGTACTTC
CASSPTGKGYEQYF
>TRBD2|few|TRBJ2-2|TRBV5-1
TGCGCCAGCAGCGTCACTAGCGGGAAAAGCACCGGGGAGCTGTTTTTT
CASSVTSGKSTGELFF
>NA|once|TRBJ2-1|TRBV7-8
TGTGCCAGCAGCTTAGCGGCGGGTTTTTCCCCCAATGAGCAGTTCTTC
CASSLAAGFSPNEQFF
>NA|NA|TRBJ2-7|TRBV5-6
TGTGCCAGCAGCTTCGACAGACGAGGCCTCTACGAGCAGTACTTC
CASSFDRRGLYEQYF
>NA|NA|TRBJ1-1|TRBV10-1
TGCGCCATATTTCCCGACAGGTCTCAGAACACTGAAGCTTTCTTT
CAIFPDRSQNTEAFF
>NA|few|TRBJ2-5|TRBV13
TGTGCCAGCAGCCCCAGGAACAGTGAAGAGACCCAGTACTTC
CASSPRNSEETQYF
>NA|NA|TRBJ1-5|TRBV10-3
TGTGCCATCTGGGAGGAATCTAGCAATCAGCCCCAGCATTTT
CAIWEESSNQPQHF
>NA|NA|TRBJ1-1|TRBV27
TGTGCCAGCAGTCTCAGGGGTTCCACTGAAGCTTTCTTT
CASSLRGSTEAFF
>NA|NA|TRBJ2-7|TRBV5-6
TGTGCCAGCAGCTGGAGGCTCAGCTCCTACGAGCAGTACTTC
CASSWRLSSYEQYF
>TRBD2|NA|TRBJ2-1|TRBV27
TGTGCCAGCAGTCACCCTAGCGGGAGGGGAGGCTCCTACAATGAGCAGTTCTTC
CASSHPSGRGGSYNEQFF
>TRBD2|NA|TRBJ2-1|TRBV5-1
TGCGCCAGCAGCCGAGCGGGGGGGGCCCACAATGAGCAGTTCTTC
CASSRAGGAHNEQFF
>NA|NA|TRBJ2-7|TRBV4-2
TGTGCCAGCAGCCTGGGGCGGCGAGGGGGCGAGCAGTACTTC
CASSLGRRGGEQYF
>NA|NA|TRBJ1-6|TRBV27
TGTGCCACCCTAAAGGACAGATATTCACCCCTCCACTTT
CATLKDRYSPLHF
>NA|few|TRBJ2-7|TRBV5-1
TGCGCCAGCTGCCGTGGGCCCCTGAGCTCCTACGAGCAGTACTTC
CASCRGPLSSYEQYF
>NA|few|TRBJ2-6|TRBV7-9
TGTGCCACCCGTCCCCTAGGGGGTATCTCTGGGGCCAACGTCCTGACTTTC
CATRPLGGISGANVLTF